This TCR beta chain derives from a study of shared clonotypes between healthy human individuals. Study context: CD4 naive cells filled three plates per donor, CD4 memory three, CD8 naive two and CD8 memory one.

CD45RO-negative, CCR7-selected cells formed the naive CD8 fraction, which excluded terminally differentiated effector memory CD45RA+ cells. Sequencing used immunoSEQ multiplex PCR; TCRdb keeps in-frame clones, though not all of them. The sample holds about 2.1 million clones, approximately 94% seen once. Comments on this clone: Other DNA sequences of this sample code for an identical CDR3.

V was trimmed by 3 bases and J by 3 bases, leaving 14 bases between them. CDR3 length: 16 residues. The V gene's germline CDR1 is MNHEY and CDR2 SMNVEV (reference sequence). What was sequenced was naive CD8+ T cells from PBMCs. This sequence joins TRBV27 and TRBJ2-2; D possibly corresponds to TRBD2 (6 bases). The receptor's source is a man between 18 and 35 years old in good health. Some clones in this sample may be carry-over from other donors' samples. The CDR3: CASSFLGGLYTGELFF. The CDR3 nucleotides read TGTGCCAGCAGTTTTCTGGGGGGATTGTACACCGGGGAGCTGTTTTTT.